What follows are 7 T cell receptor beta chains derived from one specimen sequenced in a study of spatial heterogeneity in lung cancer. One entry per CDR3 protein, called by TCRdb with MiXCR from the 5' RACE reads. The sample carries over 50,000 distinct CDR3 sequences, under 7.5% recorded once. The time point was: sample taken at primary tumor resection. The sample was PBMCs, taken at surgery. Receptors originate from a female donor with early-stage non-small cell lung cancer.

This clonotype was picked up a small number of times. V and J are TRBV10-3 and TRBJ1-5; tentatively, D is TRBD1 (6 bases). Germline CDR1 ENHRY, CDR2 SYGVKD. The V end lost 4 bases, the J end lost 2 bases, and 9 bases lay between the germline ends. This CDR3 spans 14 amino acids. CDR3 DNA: TGTGCCATCAGTGCGTCAGGGGGCAATCAGCCCCAGCATTTT. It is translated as CAISASGGNQPQHF.

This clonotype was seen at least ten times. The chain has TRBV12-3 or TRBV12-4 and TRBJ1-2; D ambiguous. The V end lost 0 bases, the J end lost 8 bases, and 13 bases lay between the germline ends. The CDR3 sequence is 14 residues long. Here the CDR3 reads CASSLASRPGGYTF. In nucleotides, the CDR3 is TGTGCCAGCAGTTTAGCCTCAAGACCCGGCGGCTACACCTTC.

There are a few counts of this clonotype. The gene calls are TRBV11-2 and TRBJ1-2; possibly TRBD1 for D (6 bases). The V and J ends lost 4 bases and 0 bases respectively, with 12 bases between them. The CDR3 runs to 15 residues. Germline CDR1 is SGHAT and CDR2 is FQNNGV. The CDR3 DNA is TGTGCCAGCAGCTCTAACAGGGCCTCTAACTATGGCTACACCTTC. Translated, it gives CASSSNRASNYGYTF.

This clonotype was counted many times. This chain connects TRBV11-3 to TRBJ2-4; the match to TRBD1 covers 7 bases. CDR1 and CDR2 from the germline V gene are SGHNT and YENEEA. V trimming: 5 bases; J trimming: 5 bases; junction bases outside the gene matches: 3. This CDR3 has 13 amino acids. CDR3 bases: TGTGCCAGCAGCCCAGGACAGGAAAACATTCAGTACTTC. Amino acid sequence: CASSPGQENIQYF.

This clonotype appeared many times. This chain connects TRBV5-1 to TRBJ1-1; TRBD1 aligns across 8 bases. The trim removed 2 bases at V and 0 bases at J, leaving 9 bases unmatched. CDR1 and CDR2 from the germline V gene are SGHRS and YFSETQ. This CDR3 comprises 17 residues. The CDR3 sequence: CASSFAPQGGLNTEAFF. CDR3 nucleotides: TGCGCCAGCAGCTTCGCACCACAGGGGGGACTGAACACTGAAGCTTTCTTT.

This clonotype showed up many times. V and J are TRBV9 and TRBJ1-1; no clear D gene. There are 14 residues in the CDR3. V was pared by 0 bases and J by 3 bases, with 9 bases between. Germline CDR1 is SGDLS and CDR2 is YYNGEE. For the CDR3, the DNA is TGTGCCAGCAGCGTAGTCCCAGGAGACACTGAAGCTTTCTTT. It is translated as CASSVVPGDTEAFF.

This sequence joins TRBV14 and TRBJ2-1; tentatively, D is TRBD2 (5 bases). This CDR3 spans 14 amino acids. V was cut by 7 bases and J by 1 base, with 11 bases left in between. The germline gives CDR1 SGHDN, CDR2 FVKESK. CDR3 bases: TGTGCCAGCAAACCAACGGGGTCCTACAATGAGCAGTTCTTC. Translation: CASKPTGSYNEQFF.